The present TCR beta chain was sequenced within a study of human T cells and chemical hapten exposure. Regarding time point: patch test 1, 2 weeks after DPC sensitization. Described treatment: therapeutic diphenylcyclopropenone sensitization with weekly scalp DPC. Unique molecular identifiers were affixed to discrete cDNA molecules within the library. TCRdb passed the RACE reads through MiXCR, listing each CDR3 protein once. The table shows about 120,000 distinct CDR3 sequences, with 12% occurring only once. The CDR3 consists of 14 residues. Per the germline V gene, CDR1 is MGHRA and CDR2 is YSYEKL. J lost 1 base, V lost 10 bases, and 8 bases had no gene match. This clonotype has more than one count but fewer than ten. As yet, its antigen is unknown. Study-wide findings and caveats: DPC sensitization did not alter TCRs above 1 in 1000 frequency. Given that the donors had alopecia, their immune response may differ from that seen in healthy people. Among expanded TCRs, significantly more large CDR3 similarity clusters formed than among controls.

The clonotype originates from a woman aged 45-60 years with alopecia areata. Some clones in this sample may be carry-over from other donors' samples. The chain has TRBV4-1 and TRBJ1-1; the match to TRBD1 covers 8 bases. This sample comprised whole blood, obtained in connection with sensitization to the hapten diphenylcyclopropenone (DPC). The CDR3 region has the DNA TGCGCCACCCGGACAGGGCCAACGAACACTGAAGCTTTCTTT. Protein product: CATRTGPTNTEAFF.